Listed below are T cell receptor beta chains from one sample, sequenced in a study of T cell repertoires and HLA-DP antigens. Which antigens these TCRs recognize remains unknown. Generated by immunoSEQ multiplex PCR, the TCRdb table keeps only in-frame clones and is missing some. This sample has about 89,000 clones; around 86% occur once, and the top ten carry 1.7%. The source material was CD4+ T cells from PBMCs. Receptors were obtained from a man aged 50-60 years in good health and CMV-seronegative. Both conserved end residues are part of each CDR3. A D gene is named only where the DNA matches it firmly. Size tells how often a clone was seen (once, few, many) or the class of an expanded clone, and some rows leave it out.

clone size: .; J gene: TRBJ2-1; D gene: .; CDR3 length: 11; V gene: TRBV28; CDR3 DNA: TGTGCCAGCAGTTTTTTCGGTGAGCAGTTCTTC; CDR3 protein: CASSFFGEQFF
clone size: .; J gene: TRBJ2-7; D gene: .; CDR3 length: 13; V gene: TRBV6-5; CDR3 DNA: TGTGCCAGCAGGCACATCCGGGGCTACGAGCAGTACTTC; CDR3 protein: CASRHIRGYEQYF
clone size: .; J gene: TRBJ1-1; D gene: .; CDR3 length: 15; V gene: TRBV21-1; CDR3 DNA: TGTGCCAGCAGCAAAGTTCGCCAGGGGAACACTGAAGCTTTCTTT; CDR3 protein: CASSKVRQGNTEAFF
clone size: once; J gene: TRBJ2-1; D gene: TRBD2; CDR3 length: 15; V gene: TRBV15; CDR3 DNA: TGTGCCACCAGCAGTAGAAGCGGGGGGACCAATGAGCAGTTCTTC; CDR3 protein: CATSSRSGGTNEQFF
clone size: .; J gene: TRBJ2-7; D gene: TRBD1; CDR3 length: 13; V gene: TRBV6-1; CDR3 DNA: TGTGCCAGCAGTGAAGGGACAGGGCGAGAGCAGTACTTC; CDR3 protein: CASSEGTGREQYF
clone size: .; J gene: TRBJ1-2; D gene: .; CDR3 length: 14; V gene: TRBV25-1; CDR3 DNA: TGTGCCAGCAGTGCCATTGGGGAGAGGAATGGCTACACCTTC; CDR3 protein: CASSAIGERNGYTF
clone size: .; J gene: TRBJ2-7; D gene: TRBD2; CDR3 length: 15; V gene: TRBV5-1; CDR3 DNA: TGCGCCAGCAGCTTGGAGGGTAGCGGGGGGTACGAGCAGTACTTC; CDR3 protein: CASSLEGSGGYEQYF
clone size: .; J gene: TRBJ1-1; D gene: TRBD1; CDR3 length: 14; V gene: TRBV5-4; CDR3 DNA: TGTGCCAGCAGCGAACAGGGGTTGTGGACTGAAGCTTTCTTT; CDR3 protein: CASSEQGLWTEAFF
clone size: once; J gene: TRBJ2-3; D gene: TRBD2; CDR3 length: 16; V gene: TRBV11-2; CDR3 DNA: TGTGCCAGCAGCCCCCAGCTAGCGGTTAGCACAGATACGCAGTATTTT; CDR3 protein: CASSPQLAVSTDTQYF
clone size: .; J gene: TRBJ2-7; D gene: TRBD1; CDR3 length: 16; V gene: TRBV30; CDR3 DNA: TGTGCCTGGAGTGTAGCCCAGGGGGTATTGAGGAACGAGCAGTACTTC; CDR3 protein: CAWSVAQGVLRNEQYF
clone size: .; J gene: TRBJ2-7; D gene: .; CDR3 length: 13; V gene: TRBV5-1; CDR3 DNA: TGCGCCAGCAGCTTGGTGCAGGGCTACGAGCAGTACTTC; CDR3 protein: CASSLVQGYEQYF
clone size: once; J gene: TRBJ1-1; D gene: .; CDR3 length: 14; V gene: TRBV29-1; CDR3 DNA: TGCAGCGTTGAAGCCGGACAGCCCTTCACTGAAGCTTTCTTT; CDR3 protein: CSVEAGQPFTEAFF
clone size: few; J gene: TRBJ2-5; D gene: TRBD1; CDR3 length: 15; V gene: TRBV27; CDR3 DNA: TGTGCCAGCAGTTTTGGGGGACAGGGGGGAGAGACCCAGTACTTC; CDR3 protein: CASSFGGQGGETQYF
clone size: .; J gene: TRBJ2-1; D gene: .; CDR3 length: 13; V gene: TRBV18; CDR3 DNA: TGTGCCAGCTCACCACTCCGTACCGATGAGCAGTTCTTC; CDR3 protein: CASSPLRTDEQFF
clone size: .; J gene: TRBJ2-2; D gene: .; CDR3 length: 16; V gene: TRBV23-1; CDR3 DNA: TGCGCCAGCAGCCAAGTCTCGTACAGGGACACCGGGGAGCTGTTTTTT; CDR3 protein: CASSQVSYRDTGELFF
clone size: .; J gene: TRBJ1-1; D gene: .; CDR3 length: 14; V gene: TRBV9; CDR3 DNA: TGTGCCAGCAGCGTATCCCAGCTCAACACTGAAGCTTTCTTT; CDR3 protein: CASSVSQLNTEAFF